This paragraph covers one T cell receptor (beta chain) sequence. In the study's own analysis: Nucleated cell counts were estimated from reference gene primer amplification. Assay used: immunoSEQ multiplex PCR; TCRdb lists only in-frame clones, some missing. V and J calls and clone size are those listed in that table; D and trimming were worked out from the DNA. There are approximately 310,000 clones in the sample; about nine tenths occur only once, and 1% lies in the top ten. Germline V lookup: CDR1 MDHEN, CDR2 SYDVKM. Deletions cut 3 bases from V and 1 base from J, with 10 bases between. The CDR3 spans 15 residues. The sample comes from a study of blood T cell repertoires in COVID-19. Turning to the study itself: Acute-phase and convalescent COVID-19 samples originated in the United States, Italy and Spain. The analysed material was cDNA or gDNA that came from T cells, B-cell-depleted T cells, or PBMCs.

The receptor's source is a man between 50 and 59 years old with active or convalescent COVID-19. The sequencing sample was made of peripheral blood. The rearrangement links TRBV28 to TRBJ1-5, with D possibly being TRBD1 (6 bases). The CDR3 nucleotides read TGTGCCAGCAGTTTTCTCGACAGGAGCAATCAGCCCCAGCATTTT. Its protein product is CASSFLDRSNQPQHF.